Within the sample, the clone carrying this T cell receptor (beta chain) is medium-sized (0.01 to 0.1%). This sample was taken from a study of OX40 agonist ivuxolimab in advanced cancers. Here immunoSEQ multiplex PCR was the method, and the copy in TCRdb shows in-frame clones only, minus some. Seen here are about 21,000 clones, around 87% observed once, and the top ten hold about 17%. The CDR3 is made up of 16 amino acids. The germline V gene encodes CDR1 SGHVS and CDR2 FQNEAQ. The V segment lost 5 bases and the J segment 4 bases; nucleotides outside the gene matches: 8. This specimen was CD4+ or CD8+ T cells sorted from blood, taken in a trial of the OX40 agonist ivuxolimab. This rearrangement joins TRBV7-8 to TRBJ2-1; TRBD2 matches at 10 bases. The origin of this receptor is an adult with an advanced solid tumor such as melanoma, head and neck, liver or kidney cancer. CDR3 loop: CASSQETSGAYNEQFF. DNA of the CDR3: TGTGCCAGCAGCCAAGAAACTAGCGGGGCGTACAATGAGCAGTTCTTC.